Listed here is a single T cell receptor beta chain. V was clipped by 2 bases and J by 4 bases, with 21 bases between them. Germline CDR1 is SGHKS and CDR2 is YYEKEE (reference sequence). The CDR3 extends over 17 amino acids. The protocol was immunoSEQ multiplex PCR, while the TCRdb copy is restricted to in-frame clones and leaves out a portion. The repertoire holds more than 95,000 clones, with approximately 81% as singletons. The entry originates in a study of blood T cell repertoires in COVID-19. Study details: The United States, Italy and Spain were the sources of the acute and convalescent COVID-19 samples. PBMCs, B-cell-depleted T cells, or T cells provided the cDNA or gDNA that made up the material.

This TCR was recovered from a man of 80 years or more with COVID-19, enrolled during active disease. The chain has TRBV5-5 and TRBJ1-2; D might be TRBD1 (5 bases). What was sequenced was peripheral blood. As DNA, the CDR3 is TGTGCCAGCAGCTTTTCGGGCGGGGCGGCGGGGAGCTATGGCTACACCTTC. Protein: CASSFSGGAAGSYGYTF.